These 15 T cell receptor beta chains share one sample of origin, sequenced in a study of blood T cell repertoires in COVID-19. Generated by immunoSEQ multiplex PCR, the TCRdb table keeps only in-frame clones and is missing some. The sample consists of about 110,000 clones, over 80% of them appearing once. Sequenced input: peripheral blood. These receptor sequences come from a woman aged 30 to 39 with acute or convalescent COVID-19.

The CDR3 DNA reads as TGCAGCGTTGGCCGACAGGGAAGAACCACTGAAGCTTTCTTT. Its protein product is CSVGRQGRTTEAFF. This rearrangement joins TRBV29-1 to TRBJ1-1, with 7 bases fitting TRBD1. This CDR3 is built from 14 residues. Germline CDR1 SQVTM, CDR2 ANQGSEA. V lost 4 bases and J lost 4; bases outside the gene matches: 9.

The rearrangement links TRBV2 to TRBJ1-2; D may be TRBD1 (5 bases). Trimming pared 7 bases from V and 8 bases from J, leaving 14 bases between. CDR1 is SNHLY, CDR2 FYNNEI, per germline. This CDR3 is built from 12 residues. CDR3 nucleotide sequence: TGTGCCAGCACCGGGGACTCCCAGGGCTACACCTTC. Its translation is CASTGDSQGYTF.

The chain couples TRBV9 to TRBJ1-2, with unresolved D. Germline V lookup: CDR1 SGDLS, CDR2 YYNGEE. The CDR3 length is 15 residues. Trimming removed 2 bases at V and 2 bases at J, with 13 bases between. The CDR3 sequence is CASSVSPVLNYGYTF. The CDR3 DNA is TGTGCCAGCAGCGTCTCCCCAGTTTTGAACTATGGCTACACCTTC.

CDR3 nucleotide sequence: TGTGCCAGCAGTTTAAATCCGGCGGACAGGGGTGAAGCTTTCTTT. This encodes CASSLNPADRGEAFF. The rearrangement joins TRBV27 to TRBJ1-1, with 9 bases lining up with TRBD1. Unmatched junction bases numbered 8, after V lost 2 bases and J lost 7 bases. CDR3 length: 15 amino acids. The germline CDR1 and CDR2 sequences are MNHEY and SMNVEV (reference sequence).

This clone was counted once. The J gene is TRBJ1-5, the V gene TRBV12-5, with 8 positions matching TRBD1. J gave up 0 bases and V 7 bases, and 8 bases lay outside the gene matches. Germline V gene data show CDR1 as LGHNT and CDR2 as FRNRAP. The CDR3 runs to 16 residues. The chain's CDR3 is CASAQGQGYSNQPQHF. The CDR3 DNA reads as TGTGCTAGTGCCCAAGGACAGGGATATAGCAATCAGCCCCAGCATTTT.

This clone came up once. V and J are TRBV20-1 and TRBJ1-6; perhaps TRBD1 as D (6 bases). The CDR3 loop spans 14 amino acids. The germline CDR1 and CDR2 sequences are DFQATT and SNEGSKA (reference sequence). V was shortened by 3 bases and J by 10 bases, with 16 bases between the two germline ends. CDR3 region: CSASQQGPRSPLHF. CDR3 in DNA: TGCAGTGCTAGTCAACAGGGTCCCCGCTCACCCCTCCACTTT.

This clone was counted many times. Here the CDR3 reads CASRSQAQKLFF. CDR3 bases: TGTGCCAGCAGGTCCCAGGCTCAAAAACTGTTTTTT. V is TRBV6-6 and J is TRBJ1-4; D call uncertain. V shed 6 bases and J shed 9 bases, with 11 bases lying between them. This CDR3 contains 12 residues. The germline V gene encodes CDR1 MNHNY and CDR2 SVGAGI (reference sequence).

V is TRBV6-6 and J is TRBJ2-2; TRBD1 matches at 7 bases. V dropped 8 bases and J dropped 1; count of bases not matched to a gene: 7. CDR3 length: 15 amino acids. Germline CDR1 is MNHNY and CDR2 is SVGAGI (reference sequence). DNA of the CDR3: TGTGCCAGCGGCGACAGGGATCTGAACACCGGGGAGCTGTTTTTT. It codes for CASGDRDLNTGELFF.

The rearrangement links TRBV4-2 to TRBJ2-5; 7 bases fit TRBD1. The V gene's germline CDR1 is LGHNA and CDR2 YNFKEQ. The CDR3 is made up of 14 amino acids. With 4 bases clipped from V and 2 bases from J, the junction kept 4 bases outside the gene matches. The CDR3 here is CASSPVGQQETQYF. The CDR3 nucleotides are TGTGCCAGCAGCCCCGTGGGACAGCAAGAGACCCAGTACTTC.

This clone has just one count. V and J are TRBV5-1 and TRBJ1-2; 7 bases are a match to TRBD1. From germline, CDR1 is SGHRS and CDR2 YFSETQ. The trim removed 4 bases at V and 3 bases at J, leaving 12 bases unmatched. CDR3 size: 16 residues. For the CDR3, the DNA is TGCGCCAGCAGCCCGGTCGACAGGGCGGTTTACTATGGCTACACCTTC. Translation: CASSPVDRAVYYGYTF.

The chain combines TRBV20-1 with TRBJ2-1; 8 bases are shared with TRBD2. The V gene's germline CDR1 is DFQATT and CDR2 SNEGSKA (reference sequence). Germline trimming cut 3 bases from V and 6 bases from J; bases unmatched to any gene: 10. The CDR3 extends over 15 amino acids. The CDR3 is CSASPQRELGNEQFF. DNA for the CDR3: TGCAGTGCTAGTCCACAGCGGGAGCTGGGCAATGAGCAGTTCTTC.

The chain uses TRBV5-4 and TRBJ2-3; no reliable D call. This CDR3 has 10 residues. Germline assignment: CDR1 SGHNT and CDR2 YYREEE (reference sequence). V was pared by 4 bases and J by 7 bases, with 4 bases between. DNA of the CDR3: TGTGCCAGCAGCCAATATACGCAGTATTTT. It is translated as CASSQYTQYF.

The chain links TRBV6-5 to TRBJ1-2, with 11 bases that match TRBD1. V dropped 7 bases and J dropped 4; count of bases not matched to a gene: 8. This CDR3 is 15 amino acids long. Germline CDR1 is MNHEY and CDR2 is SVGAGI. The CDR3 here is CASNDRDRGSYGYTF. In DNA form, the CDR3 reads TGTGCCAGCAACGACCGGGACAGGGGGTCCTATGGCTACACCTTC.

V usage is TRBV19 and J usage is TRBJ2-7; TRBD1 might be the D (5 bases). This CDR3 has 14 amino acids. Trimming took off 6 bases at V and 1 base at J, with 13 bases between the two ends. Germline V gene lookup returns CDR1 LNHDA and CDR2 SQIVND (reference sequence). The CDR3 region is CASRRGPGSYEQYF. In DNA form, the CDR3 reads TGTGCCAGTAGAAGGGGCCCAGGGTCCTACGAGCAGTACTTC.

In regard to this clone: At one of its ends the junction is not consistent with the germline gene, which may arise from a read error. V gene TRBV3-1 (or the pseudogene TRBV3-2) combines with J gene TRBJ2-1, with 9 bases matching TRBD2. The CDR3 is made up of 14 amino acids. From germline, CDR1 is LGHDT and CDR2 YNNKEL (reference sequence). The CDR3 is CANSQAGGRNEQFF. DNA for the CDR3: TGTGCCAACAGCCAAGCGGGGGGCCGAAATGAGCAGTTCTTC.